This T cell receptor beta chain came from a study of cytomegalovirus exposure and HLA in healthy donors. This CDR3 is 13 amino acids long. Trimming shortened V by 4 bases and J by 4 bases, and 10 bases separated the two germline ends. Germline assignment: CDR1 SEHNR and CDR2 FQNEAQ (reference sequence). Study observations and caveats: A later analysis reportedly identified an Asian-associated ancestry cluster as carrying fewer N-insertions than the 666-donor mean. Usually a TCR sequence was rare, but some public TCRs were found in many donors.

This clone showed up just once. The antigen remains unidentified. Researchers ran the PCR with 60 Vbeta and 13 Jbeta primers. Sequenced by immunoSEQ multiplex PCR; TCRdb stores in-frame clones only, minus some. The table lists fewer than 250,000 clones, 75% to 80% of them singletons. The J gene is TRBJ1-2, the V gene TRBV7-9; no reliable D call. The receptor's source is a man between 18 and 35 years old in good health and CMV-seronegative. The sequencing input was PBMCs. The CDR3 DNA sequence: TGTGCCAGCAGCTCCGGAGACCTCTATGGCTACACCTTC. Protein: CASSSGDLYGYTF.